This T cell receptor (beta chain) was found in a study of T cell repertoires in cytomegalovirus infection. As for the study in general: Public TCR beta signatures were indicative of both CMV infection and a matching HLA type. Overall study results and limits: There were HLA-C-restricted CMV-specific TCR beta clonotypes dominating the ex vivo response.

From the reads, TCRdb called clonotypes with MiXCR, one entry per CDR3 protein. The table has 250,000 to 300,000 distinct CDR3 sequences, around 25% seen once. Trimming removed 7 bases at V and 4 bases at J, with 16 bases between. In germline, CDR1 is ENHRY, CDR2 SYGVKD. The CDR3 runs 14 residues. A few counts support this clonotype. The antigen remains unidentified. The clonotype was recovered from a human donor in good health (CMV status not recorded). Some clones in this sample may be carry-over from other donors' samples. The chain recombines TRBV10-3 with TRBJ1-1, with a weak D call TRBD1 (6 bases). The source material was PBMCs. The DNA of the CDR3 is TGTGCCATCACACAGGGTGGAGGGAGCACTGAAGCTTTCTTT. Residues: CAITQGGGSTEAFF.